This T cell receptor (beta chain) is from a study of response to subunit inactivated influenza vaccine (dated by TCRdb to 2017 to 2018). As for the study more broadly: The study used deep quantitative T cell receptor repertoire profiling to track responses to a trivalent subunit inactivated influenza vaccine.

Library prep was done by RT-PCR. The listed sequencing device is Illumina HiSeq 2500. TCRdb ran its own pipeline on the public reads, namely fastp trimming at Q25 and MiXCR clone calling, and kept in-frame beta chains. Every distinct CDR3 protein forms one entry, paired with its most common genes and DNA. The sample table contains around 480,000 distinct CDR3 sequences; only one count was recorded for approximately 11% of them. Approximately 12% of the sample is taken by the ten largest. This clonotype was counted at least ten times. This clone's antigen is unknown. Base qualities are not recorded, but no much larger clone differs from it by a single base. The CDR3 covers 17 residues, taking in both the cysteine and the phenylalanine. Only the CDR3 DNA stays, 51 bases, in frame from base 1. V gives up 2 bases and J gives up 0 bases, and the segment between their germline ends measures 14 bases. Taken from the germline V gene, the CDR1 and CDR2 loops are SGHDN and FVKESK.

The study at large found these results: The authors proposed that each seasonal influenza vaccination may bring in only a limited number of new T cells.

The time point label on this specimen signifies: approximately 47 days after influenza vaccine administration. Specimen: PBMCs from blood, collected more than 35 days after vaccination. The receptor comes from a man in his forties or fifties who received an inactivated influenza vaccine. Donor details come from another sample of the same person, matched by shared clones. Recombination joined TRBV14 with TRBJ2-1, with no confident D gene call. The CDR3 reads CASSQRSAVDSYNEQFF. The DNA sequence is given as TGTGCCAGCAGCCAAAGATCAGCTGTAGACTCCTACAATGAGCAGTTCTTC.